This T cell receptor beta chain was retrieved from a study of breast tumors, draining lymph nodes, adjacent tissues. TCRdb itself ran the multiplex PCR reads through MiXCR, one entry per CDR3 protein. The profile shows roughly 19,000 distinct CDR3 sequences, approximately 49% of them singletons. The CDR3 spans 16 residues. Germline V gives CDR1 LNHDA, CDR2 SQIVND (reference sequence). The V segment lost 4 bases and the J segment 6 bases; nucleotides outside the gene matches: 13. This clonotype came up many times. A much more abundant neighbour one base away suggests this may be a read error. The conserved final phenylalanine or tryptophan is absent from the CDR3, which likely points to a read error.

This TCR came from a female donor with breast cancer. Some clones in this sample may be carry-over from other donors' samples. The chain links TRBV19 to TRBJ1-2, with 8 bases aligning to TRBD1. The specimen sequenced was breast tumor tissue. CDR3 residues: CASSTTSSHRGDGYTS. DNA of the CDR3: TGTGCCAGTAGTACTACGTCGAGCCACAGGGGGGATGGCTACACCTCC.